The clone carrying this T cell receptor (beta chain) occurred once. Followed over time, Seattle patients had been enrolled while infection was active. The record originates from a study of blood T cell repertoires in COVID-19. The CDR3 sequence is 21 residues long. V shed 0 bases and J shed 1 base, with 28 bases lying between them. CDR1 is SGDLS, CDR2 YYNGEE, per germline. Study processing details: For nucleated cells, counts were estimated from reference gene primer amplification. Assay: immunoSEQ multiplex PCR; the TCRdb copy retains only in-frame clones and omits some. V and J calls and clone size are those listed in that table; D and trimming were worked out from the DNA. The sample records about 200,000 clones, roughly 88% being singletons.

Sample: peripheral blood. This clonotype was sampled from a man aged 45-65 years with COVID-19, enrolled during active disease. This chain uses TRBV9 with TRBJ1-1; weak D call: TRBD1 (5 bases). CDR3: CASSVGPLLGQGGGQNTEAFF. CDR3 sequence (DNA): TGTGCCAGCAGCGTAGGGCCCCTCCTTGGGCAGGGAGGTGGGCAGAACACTGAAGCTTTCTTT. Together with reference TRBV9 and TRBJ1-1, the CDR3 gives the full variable domain: DSGVTQTPKHLITATGQRVTLRCSPRSGDLSVYWYQQSLDQGLQFLIQYYNGEERAKGNILERFSAQQFPDLHSELNLSSLELGDSALYFCASSVGPLLGQGGGQNTEAFFGQGTRLTVV.